The clone carrying this T cell receptor (beta chain) was seen many times. The target antigen is unknown. CDR3 length equals 16 residues. V was clipped by 0 bases and J by 3 bases, with 15 bases between them. Germline V gene sequence: CDR1 LGHNA, CDR2 YSLEER. Using its own MiXCR run on the multiplex PCR reads, TCRdb lists one record per CDR3 protein. In the table there are some 170,000 distinct CDR3 sequences, roughly 35% of which are singletons. This sample is part of a study of breast tumors, draining lymph nodes, adjacent tissues. Study-wide points: Tumor and nontumor repertoires were significantly more similar in luminal-like than in basal-like breast cancer. Tumor repertoires ranked between lymph nodes and nontumor tissue in diversity, with V and J gene preferences.

The lymph nodes were axillary draining lymph nodes from breast cancer patients. The clonotype was recovered from a female donor with breast cancer. Some clones in this sample may be carry-over from other donors' samples. The rearrangement uses TRBV4-3 and TRBJ2-7, with a weak D call TRBD1 (6 bases). The sample consisted of axillary lymph node tissue. In DNA, the CDR3 is TGCGCCAGCAGCCAAGATACAACAGGGTTCTTCTACGAGCAGTACTTC. This sequence encodes CASSQDTTGFFYEQYF.